This TCR beta chain was documented in a study of blood T cell repertoires in COVID-19. Looking at the study overall: Nucleic acid was either cDNA or gDNA, and it came from T cells, B-cell-depleted T cells, or PBMCs.

This CDR3 spans 13 amino acids. V shed 4 bases and J shed 4 bases, with 9 bases lying between them. CDR1 and CDR2 (germline): SGHTA, FQGTGA. The table came from immunoSEQ multiplex PCR; TCRdb's copy has only in-frame clones and leaves some out. The sample includes a few hundred thousand clones, roughly 84% of them seen just once. The sequencing input was peripheral blood. The sequence was collected from a woman older than 75 with acute or convalescent COVID-19. The chain carries TRBV7-3 and TRBJ2-3, with D uncertain. The CDR3 protein is CASSSTNADTQYF. CDR3 bases: TGTGCCAGCAGCTCCACTAATGCAGATACGCAGTATTTT.